This T cell receptor beta chain was identified during a study of T cells after posttransplantation cyclophosphamide. Broader study findings: Recipient CMV seropositivity and CMV reactivation strongly tracked TRB clonality.

Busulfan-fludarabine conditioning, marrow transplant, and cyclophosphamide on days +3 and +4 were administered. The length of the CDR3 is 13 residues. The junction had 4 bases not matched to a gene; V was cut back by 7 bases and J by 2 bases. The germline V gene has CDR1 MNHEY and CDR2 SVGAGI. This clone has a single count. The antigen is undetermined. Repertoires were generated with immunoSEQ multiplex PCR, while TCRdb's copy carries only in-frame clones and drops some. The sample shows roughly 20,000 clones, over 65% of them seen only once. Here the sequenced sample was PBMCs, taken after an allogeneic stem cell transplant with post-transplant cyclophosphamide. The source of this sequence is a young adult male patient who received an allogeneic stem cell transplant from a related donor, was CMV-positive, and had acute GVHD only. Some of the T cells may derive from the graft donor. The chain has TRBV6-5 and TRBJ1-2; 7 bases match TRBD1. The CDR3 region has the DNA TGTGCCAGCACCCGGGACAGCAACTATGGCTACACCTTC. Amino acids: CASTRDSNYGYTF.